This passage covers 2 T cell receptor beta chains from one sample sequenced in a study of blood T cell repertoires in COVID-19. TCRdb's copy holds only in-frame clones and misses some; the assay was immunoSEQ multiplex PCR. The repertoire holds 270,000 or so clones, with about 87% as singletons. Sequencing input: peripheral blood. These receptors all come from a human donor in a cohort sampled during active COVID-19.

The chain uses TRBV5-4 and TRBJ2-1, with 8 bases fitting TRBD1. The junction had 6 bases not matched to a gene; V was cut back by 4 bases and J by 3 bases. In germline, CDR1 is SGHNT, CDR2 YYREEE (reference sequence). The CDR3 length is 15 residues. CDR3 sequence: CASSPRTGIYNEQFF. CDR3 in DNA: TGTGCCAGCAGCCCCCGGACAGGGATCTACAATGAGCAGTTCTTC.

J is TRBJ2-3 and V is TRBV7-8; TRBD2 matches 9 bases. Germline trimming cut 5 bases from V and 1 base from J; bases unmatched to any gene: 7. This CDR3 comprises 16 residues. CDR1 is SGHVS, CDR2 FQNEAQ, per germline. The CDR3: CASSVNSGGRTDTQYF. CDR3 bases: TGTGCCAGCAGCGTCAATAGCGGGGGTCGCACAGATACGCAGTATTTT.